The clone carrying this T cell receptor beta chain was seen at least ten times. After removal of 6 bases from V and 4 bases from J, the junction contained 6 bases not matched to a gene. The CDR3 runs 15 residues. Germline V gene sequence: CDR1 ENHRY, CDR2 SYGVKD. The sample originates from a study of T cells in Graves' hyperthyroidism and ophthalmopathy. As for the study in general: Peripheral blood was acquired at first diagnosis, ahead of any therapy whatsoever.

RNA transcripts provided the source from which TCR beta CDR3 regions were amplified. The HTBI primer set drove a first-round RT-PCR of the TCR CDR3. TCRdb redid the calling of the multiplex PCR reads with MiXCR, one entry per CDR3 protein. This sample has about 400,000 distinct CDR3 sequences; approximately 15% occur once, and the top ten carry approximately 32%. Sequenced input: blood. The J gene is TRBJ2-7, the V gene TRBV10-3, with 13 bases aligning to TRBD2. The sequence was collected from a woman aged 25 to 39 with Graves' hyperthyroidism. The CDR3 bases are TGTGCCATCAGCGGACTAGCGGGAGCCGTATACGAGCAGTACTTC. Amino acids: CAISGLAGAVYEQYF.